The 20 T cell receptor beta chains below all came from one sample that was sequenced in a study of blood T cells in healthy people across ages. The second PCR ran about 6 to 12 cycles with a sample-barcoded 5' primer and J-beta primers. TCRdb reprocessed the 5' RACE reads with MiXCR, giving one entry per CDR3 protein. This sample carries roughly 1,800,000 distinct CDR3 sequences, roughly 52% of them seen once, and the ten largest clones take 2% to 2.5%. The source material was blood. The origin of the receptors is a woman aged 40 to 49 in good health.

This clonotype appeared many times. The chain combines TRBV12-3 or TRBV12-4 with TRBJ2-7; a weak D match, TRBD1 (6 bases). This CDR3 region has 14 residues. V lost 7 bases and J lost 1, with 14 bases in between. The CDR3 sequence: CASTPAGVSYEQYF. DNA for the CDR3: TGTGCCAGCACCCCAGCAGGGGTTTCCTACGAGCAGTACTTC.

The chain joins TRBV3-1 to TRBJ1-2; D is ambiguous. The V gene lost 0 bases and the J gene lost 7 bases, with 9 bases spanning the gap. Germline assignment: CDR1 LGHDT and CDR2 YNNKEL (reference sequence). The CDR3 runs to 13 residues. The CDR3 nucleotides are TGTGCCAGCAGCCAAGAGCGCGGGTGTGGCTACACCTTC. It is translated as CASSQERGCGYTF.

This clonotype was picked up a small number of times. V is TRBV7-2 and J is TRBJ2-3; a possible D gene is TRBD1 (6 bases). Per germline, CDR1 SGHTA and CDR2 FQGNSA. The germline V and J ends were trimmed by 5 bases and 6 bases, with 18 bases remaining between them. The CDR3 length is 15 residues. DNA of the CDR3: TGTGCCAGCAGCCAAGGCTATGGGGGCGCGGATACGCAGTATTTT. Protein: CASSQGYGGADTQYF.

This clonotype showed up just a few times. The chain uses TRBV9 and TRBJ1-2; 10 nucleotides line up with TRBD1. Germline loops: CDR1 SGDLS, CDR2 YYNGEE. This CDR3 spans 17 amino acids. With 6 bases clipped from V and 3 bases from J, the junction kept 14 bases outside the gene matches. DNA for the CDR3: TGTGCCAGCACTATAGGGGACAGGGGAGAAAATCACTATGGCTACACCTTC. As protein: CASTIGDRGENHYGYTF.

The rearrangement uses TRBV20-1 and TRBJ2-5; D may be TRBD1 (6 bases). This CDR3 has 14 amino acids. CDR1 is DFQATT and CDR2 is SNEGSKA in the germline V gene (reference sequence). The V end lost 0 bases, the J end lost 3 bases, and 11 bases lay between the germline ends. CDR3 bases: TGCAGTGCTAGAGATTTCCACAGGGAAGAGACCCAGTACTTC. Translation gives CSARDFHREETQYF.

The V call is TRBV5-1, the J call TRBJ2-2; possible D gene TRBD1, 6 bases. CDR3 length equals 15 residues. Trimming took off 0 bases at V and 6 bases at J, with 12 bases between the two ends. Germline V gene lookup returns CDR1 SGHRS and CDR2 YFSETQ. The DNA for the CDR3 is TGCGCCAGCAGCTTGGCCGGCAGGGGCTCCGGGGAGCTGTTTTTT. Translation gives CASSLAGRGSGELFF.

CDR3 region: CASSKMTGLETQYF. As DNA, the CDR3 is TGTGCCAGCAGTAAGATGACAGGGTTAGAGACCCAGTACTTC. The chain uses TRBV12-3 or TRBV12-4 and TRBJ2-7; 7 bases align to TRBD1. The J call may be wrong; the DNA end is better matched by TRBJ2-5. CDR3 length: 14 amino acids.

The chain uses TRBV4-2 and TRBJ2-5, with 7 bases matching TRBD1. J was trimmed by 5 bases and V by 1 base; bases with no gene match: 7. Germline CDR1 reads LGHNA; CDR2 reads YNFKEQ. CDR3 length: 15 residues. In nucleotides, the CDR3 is TGTGCCAGCAGCCAAGTACAGGGGATGACGGAGACCCAGTACTTC. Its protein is CASSQVQGMTETQYF.

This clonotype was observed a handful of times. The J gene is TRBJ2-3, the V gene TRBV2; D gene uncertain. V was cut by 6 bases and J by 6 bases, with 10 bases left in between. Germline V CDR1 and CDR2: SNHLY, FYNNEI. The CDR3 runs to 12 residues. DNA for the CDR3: TGTGCCAGCAGGTTAGCCGTTGATACGCAGTATTTT. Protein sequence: CASRLAVDTQYF. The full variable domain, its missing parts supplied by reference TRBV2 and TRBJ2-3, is EPEVTQTPSHQVTQMGQEVILRCVPISNHLYFYWYRQILGQKVEFLVSFYNNEISEKSEIFDDQFSVERPDGSNFTLKIRSTKLEDSAMYFCASRLAVDTQYFGPGTRLTVL.

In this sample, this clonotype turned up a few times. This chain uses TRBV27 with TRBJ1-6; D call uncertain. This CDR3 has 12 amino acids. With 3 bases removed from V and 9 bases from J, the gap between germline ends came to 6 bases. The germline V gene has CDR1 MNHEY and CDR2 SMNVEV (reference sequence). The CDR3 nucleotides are TGTGCCAGCAGTTTTACAAGTTCACCCCTCCACTTT. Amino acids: CASSFTSSPLHF.

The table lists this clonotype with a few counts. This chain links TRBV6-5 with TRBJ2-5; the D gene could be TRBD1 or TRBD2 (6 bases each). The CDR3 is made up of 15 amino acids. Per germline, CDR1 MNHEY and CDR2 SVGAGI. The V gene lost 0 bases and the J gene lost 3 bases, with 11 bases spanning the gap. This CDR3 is CASSYSEGEEETQYF. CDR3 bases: TGTGCCAGCAGTTACTCGGAGGGGGAAGAAGAGACCCAGTACTTC.

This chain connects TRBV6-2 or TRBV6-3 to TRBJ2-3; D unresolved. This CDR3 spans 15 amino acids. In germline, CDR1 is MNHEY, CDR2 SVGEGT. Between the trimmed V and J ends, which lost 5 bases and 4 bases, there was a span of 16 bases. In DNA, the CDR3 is TGTGCCAGCAGTCCCCTTACGGGTTGGGCAGATACGCAGTATTTT. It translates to CASSPLTGWADTQYF.

The CDR3 sequence is CASRTPRSTDTQYF. The CDR3 coding sequence is TGTGCCAGCAGGACGCCACGAAGCACAGATACGCAGTATTTT. This chain uses TRBV6-2 or TRBV6-3 with TRBJ2-3; D gene uncertain. Between the trimmed V and J ends, which lost 6 bases and 0 bases, there was a span of 10 bases. The CDR3 extends over 14 amino acids. Germline V CDR1 and CDR2: MNHEY, SVGEGT.

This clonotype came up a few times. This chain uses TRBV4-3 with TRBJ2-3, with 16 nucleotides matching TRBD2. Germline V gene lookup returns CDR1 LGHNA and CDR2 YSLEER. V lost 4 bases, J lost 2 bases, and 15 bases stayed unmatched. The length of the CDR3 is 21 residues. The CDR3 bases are TGCGCCAGCAGCCCGAAGCTTCCGGGACTAGCGGGGGGGCCGAACACAGATACGCAGTATTTT. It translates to CASSPKLPGLAGGPNTDTQYF.

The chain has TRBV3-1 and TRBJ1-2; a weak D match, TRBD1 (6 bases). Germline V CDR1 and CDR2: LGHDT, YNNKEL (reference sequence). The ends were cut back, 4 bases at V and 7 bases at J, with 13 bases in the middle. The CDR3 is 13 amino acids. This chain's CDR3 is CASSPQQGFGYTF. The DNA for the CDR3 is TGTGCCAGCAGCCCCCAACAGGGATTTGGCTACACCTTC.

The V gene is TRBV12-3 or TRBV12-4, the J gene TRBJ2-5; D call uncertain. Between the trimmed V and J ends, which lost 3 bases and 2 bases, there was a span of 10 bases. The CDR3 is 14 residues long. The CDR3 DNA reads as TGTGCCAGCAGTTTGAGAGAGGCACAAGAGACCCAGTACTTC. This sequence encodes CASSLREAQETQYF.

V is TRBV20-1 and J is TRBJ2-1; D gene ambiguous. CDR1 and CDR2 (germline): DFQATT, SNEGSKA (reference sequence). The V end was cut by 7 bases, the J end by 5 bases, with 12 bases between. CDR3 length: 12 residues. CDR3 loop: CSGAVMNNEQFF. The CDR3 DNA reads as TGCAGTGGCGCGGTGATGAACAATGAGCAGTTCTTC.

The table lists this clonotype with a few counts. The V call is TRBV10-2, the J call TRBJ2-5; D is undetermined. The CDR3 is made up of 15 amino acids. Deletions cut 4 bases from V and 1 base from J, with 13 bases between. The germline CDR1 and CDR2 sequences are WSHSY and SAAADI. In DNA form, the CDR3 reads TGCGCCAGCAGTGGCCGCCCACCGCGCCAAGAGACCCAGTACTTC. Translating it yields CASSGRPPRQETQYF.

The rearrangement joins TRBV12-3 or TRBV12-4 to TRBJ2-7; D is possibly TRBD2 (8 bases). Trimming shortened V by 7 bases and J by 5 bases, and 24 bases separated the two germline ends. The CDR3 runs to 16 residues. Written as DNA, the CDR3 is TGTGCCAGCAAATTCGGGAGGGTACAGGGGTCGAACGAGCAGTACTTC. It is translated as CASKFGRVQGSNEQYF.

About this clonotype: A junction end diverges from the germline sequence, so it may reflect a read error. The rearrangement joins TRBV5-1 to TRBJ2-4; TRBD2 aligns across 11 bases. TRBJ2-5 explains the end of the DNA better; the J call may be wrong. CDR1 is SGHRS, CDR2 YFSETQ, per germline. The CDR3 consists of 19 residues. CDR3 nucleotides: TGCGCCAGCGGCTTGGATCCTAGCGGGGGGCTTTCTGTTATGAAGACCCAGTACTTC. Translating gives CASGLDPSGGLSVMKTQYF.